The subject of this entry is one T cell receptor (beta chain). This record comes from a study of blood T cell repertoires in COVID-19. Study-wide context: COVID-19 samples, acute and convalescent, were from the United States, Italy and Spain. The cDNA or gDNA used as material had been derived from T cells, B-cell-depleted T cells, or PBMCs.

V was pared by 7 bases and J by 3 bases, with 15 bases between. CDR1 is SNHLY, CDR2 FYNNEI, per germline. The CDR3 contains 14 residues. Original processing methods: From reference gene primer amplification, estimates of nucleated cell counts were derived. The repertoire was sequenced with immunoSEQ multiplex PCR; TCRdb's copy has only in-frame clones and lacks some. V, J and clone size are taken as reported in that table, and D and trimming were inferred from the DNA itself. This sample yields approximately 180,000 clones, of which roughly 87% are seen a single time; roughly 1.4% belongs to the top ten.

Sequenced input: peripheral blood. This sequence joins TRBV2 and TRBJ1-1; D is ambiguous. The source is a woman aged 45-59 years with acute or convalescent COVID-19. The CDR3 here is CASNLRGIDTEAFF. CDR3 in DNA: TGTGCCAGCAATTTGAGAGGTATCGACACTGAAGCTTTCTTT.